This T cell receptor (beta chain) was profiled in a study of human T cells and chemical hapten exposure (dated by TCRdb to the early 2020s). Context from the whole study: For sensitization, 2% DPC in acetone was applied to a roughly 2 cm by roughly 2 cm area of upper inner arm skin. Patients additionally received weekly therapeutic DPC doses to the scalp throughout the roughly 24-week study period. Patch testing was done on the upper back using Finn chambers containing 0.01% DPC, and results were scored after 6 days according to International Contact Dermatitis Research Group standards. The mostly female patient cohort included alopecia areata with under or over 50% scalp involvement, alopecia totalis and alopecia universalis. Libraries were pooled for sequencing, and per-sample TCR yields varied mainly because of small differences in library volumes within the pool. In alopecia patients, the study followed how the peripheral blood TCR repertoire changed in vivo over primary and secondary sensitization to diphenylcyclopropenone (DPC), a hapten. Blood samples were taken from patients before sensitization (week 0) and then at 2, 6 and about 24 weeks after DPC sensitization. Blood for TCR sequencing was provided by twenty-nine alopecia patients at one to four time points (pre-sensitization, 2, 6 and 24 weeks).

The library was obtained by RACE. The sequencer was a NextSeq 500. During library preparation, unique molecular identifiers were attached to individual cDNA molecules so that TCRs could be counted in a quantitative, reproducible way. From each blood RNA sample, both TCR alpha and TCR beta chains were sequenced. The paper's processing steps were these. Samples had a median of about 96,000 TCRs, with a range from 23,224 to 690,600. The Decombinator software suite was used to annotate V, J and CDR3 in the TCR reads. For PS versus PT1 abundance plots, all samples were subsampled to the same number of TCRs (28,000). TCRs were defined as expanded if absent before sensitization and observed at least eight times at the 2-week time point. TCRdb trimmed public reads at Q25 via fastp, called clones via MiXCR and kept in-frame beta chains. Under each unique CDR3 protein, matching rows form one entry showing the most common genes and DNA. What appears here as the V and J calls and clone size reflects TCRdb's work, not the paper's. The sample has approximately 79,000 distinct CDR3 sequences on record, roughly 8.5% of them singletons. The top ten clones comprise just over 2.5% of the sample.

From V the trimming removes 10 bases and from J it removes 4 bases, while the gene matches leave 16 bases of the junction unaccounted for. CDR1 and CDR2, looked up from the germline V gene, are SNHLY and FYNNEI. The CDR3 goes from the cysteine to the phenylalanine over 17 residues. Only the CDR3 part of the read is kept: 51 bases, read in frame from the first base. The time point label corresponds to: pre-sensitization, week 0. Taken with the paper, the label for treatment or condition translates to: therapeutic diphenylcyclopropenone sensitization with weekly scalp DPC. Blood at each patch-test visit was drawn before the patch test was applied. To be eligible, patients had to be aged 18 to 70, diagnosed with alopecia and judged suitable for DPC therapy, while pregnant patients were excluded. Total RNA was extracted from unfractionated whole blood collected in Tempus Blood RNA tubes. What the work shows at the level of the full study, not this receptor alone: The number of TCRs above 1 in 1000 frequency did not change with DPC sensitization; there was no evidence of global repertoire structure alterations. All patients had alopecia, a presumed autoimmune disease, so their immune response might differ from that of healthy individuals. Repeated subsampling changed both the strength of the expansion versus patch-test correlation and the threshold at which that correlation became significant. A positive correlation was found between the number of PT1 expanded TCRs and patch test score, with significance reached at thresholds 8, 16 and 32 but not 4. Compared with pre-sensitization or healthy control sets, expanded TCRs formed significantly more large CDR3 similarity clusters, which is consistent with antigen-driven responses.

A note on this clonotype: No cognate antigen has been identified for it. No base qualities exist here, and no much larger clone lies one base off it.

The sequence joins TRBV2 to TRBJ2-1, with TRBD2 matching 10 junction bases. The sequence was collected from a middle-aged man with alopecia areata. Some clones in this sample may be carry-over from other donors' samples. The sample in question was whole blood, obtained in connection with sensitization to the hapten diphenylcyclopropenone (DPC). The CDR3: CATKQVAGGTSYNEQFF. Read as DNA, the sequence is TGTGCCACCAAGCAGGTAGCGGGAGGAACATCTTACAATGAGCAGTTCTTC.